This paragraph covers one T cell receptor (beta chain) sequence. Its specific antigen is unknown. The input lacks base qualities; no much larger clone sits a single base away. Receptor amplification or capture employed the immunoSEQ multiplex PCR assay. In the authors' own workflow: A statistical classification framework was built to diagnose cytomegalovirus status from the catalog of TCR beta chain sequences. TCRdb retrieved this table from immuneACCESS and kept in-frame rearrangements only. Not all clones are present; in checked studies, unresolved V genes account for under half, and no reason is known for the remainder. V and J calls and clone size are copied from that table; D and trimming were computed from the DNA. The sample table holds about 120,000 clones, of which roughly nine tenths were seen once. Clones ranked in the top ten supply over 1.5% of the sample. The donors belonged to the validation cohort of over a hundred subjects, which was separate from the roughly 700-subject first cohort.

For CDR1 and CDR2, the germline V gene (reference sequence) lists LNHDA and SQIVND. Inclusive of the bounding cysteine and phenylalanine, the CDR3 is 15 residues long. CDR3 DNA only is kept here, 45 bases in frame from base 1. V and J are trimmed by 5 bases and 3 bases, and the gene matches miss 9 bases of the junction. The data stem from a study of cytomegalovirus exposure and HLA in healthy donors (dated by TCRdb to 2016 to 2017). Describing the broader study: A later analysis indicated that the 120 or so validation repertoires were generated on the platform also employed for the 700 or so repertoires of the first cohort. The study aimed to test whether signatures of past pathogen exposure could be identified by cataloging public T cell receptors. In addition to the first cohort of around 670 subjects, a separate validation cohort of 120 different subjects was used. To predict cytomegalovirus infection status, the study brought together high-throughput TCR immunosequencing, statistical association of individual TCRs with disease status, and machine learning.

Results and caveats for the whole study, not just this receptor: In the study, 150 to 200 TCR beta chains were listed as associated with cytomegalovirus. A later analysis lacked HLA typing for the validation cohort, so it scored co-occurrence in that cohort across all 110 or so repertoires. Cytomegalovirus status was reported to be diagnosed by the classifier with high specificity and sensitivity in both the original and validation cohorts. Three of the identified cytomegalovirus-associated TCR beta chains were confirmed in vitro to be specific for cytomegalovirus antigens. The authors suggested that the approach could potentially be extended to other disease states and immunological phenotypes. Of the cluster scores, 90% to 95% were above 0 in a later analysis, which found that TCRs clustered in the first cohort also tended to co-occur in the roughly 130 validation repertoires. Most TCR sequences were observed very rarely across donors, whereas some public TCRs were present in many individuals.

In this chain, TRBV19 is recombined with TRBJ2-7, and 8 junctional nucleotides match TRBD1. Sequencing used PBMCs. This clonotype originated in a young woman in good health and CMV-seronegative. CDR3 reads: CASSSGQAYSYEQYF. The DNA reads as follows: TGTGCCAGTAGTTCGGGACAGGCGTACAGCTACGAGCAGTACTTC.